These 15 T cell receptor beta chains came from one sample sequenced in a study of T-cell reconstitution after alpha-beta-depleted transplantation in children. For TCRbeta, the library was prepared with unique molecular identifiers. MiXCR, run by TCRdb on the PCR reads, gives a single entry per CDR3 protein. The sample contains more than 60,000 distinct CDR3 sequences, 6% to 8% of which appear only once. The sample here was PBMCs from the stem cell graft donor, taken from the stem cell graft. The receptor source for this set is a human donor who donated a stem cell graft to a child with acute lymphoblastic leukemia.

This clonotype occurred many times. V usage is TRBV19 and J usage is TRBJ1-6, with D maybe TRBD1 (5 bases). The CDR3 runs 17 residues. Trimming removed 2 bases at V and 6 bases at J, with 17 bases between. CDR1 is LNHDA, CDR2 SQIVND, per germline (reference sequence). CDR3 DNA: TGTGCCAGTAGTATAACCGCAGGGCGGTTTGGTAATTCACCCCTCCACTTT. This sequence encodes CASSITAGRFGNSPLHF.

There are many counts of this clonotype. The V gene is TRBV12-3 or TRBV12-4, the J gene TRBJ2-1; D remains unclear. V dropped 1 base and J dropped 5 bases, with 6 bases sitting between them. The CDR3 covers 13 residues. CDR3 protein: CASSLGADNEQFF. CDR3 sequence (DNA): TGTGCCAGCAGTTTAGGGGCCGACAATGAGCAGTTCTTC.

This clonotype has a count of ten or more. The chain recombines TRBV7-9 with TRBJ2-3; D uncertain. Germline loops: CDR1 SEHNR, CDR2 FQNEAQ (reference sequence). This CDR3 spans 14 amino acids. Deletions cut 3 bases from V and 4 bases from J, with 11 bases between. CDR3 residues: CASSFPGTADTQYF. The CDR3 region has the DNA TGTGCCAGCAGCTTCCCGGGCACCGCAGATACGCAGTATTTT.

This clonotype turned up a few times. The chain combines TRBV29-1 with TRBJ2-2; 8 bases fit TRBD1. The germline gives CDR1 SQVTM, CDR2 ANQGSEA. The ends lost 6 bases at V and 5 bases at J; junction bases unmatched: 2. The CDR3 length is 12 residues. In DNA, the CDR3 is TGCAGCGTGTACAGGGGGACCGGGGAGCTGTTTTTT. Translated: CSVYRGTGELFF.

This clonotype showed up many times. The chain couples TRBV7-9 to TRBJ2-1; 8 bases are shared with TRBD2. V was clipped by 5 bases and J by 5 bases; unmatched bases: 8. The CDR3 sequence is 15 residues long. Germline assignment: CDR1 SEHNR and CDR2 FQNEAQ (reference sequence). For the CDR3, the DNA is TGTGCCAGCAGCACCAGCGGGAGTCGCGACAATGAGCAGTTCTTC. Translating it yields CASSTSGSRDNEQFF.

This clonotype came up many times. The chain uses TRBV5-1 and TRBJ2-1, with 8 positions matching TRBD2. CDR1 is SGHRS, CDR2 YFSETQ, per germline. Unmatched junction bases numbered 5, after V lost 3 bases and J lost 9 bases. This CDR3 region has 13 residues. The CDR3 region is CASSSETSAEQFF. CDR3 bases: TGCGCCAGCAGCTCCGAGACTAGCGCTGAGCAGTTCTTC.

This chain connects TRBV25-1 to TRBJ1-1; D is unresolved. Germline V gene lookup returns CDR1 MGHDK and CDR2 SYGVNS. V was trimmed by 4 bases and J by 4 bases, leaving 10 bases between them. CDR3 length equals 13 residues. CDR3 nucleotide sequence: TGTGCCAGCAGTGCGTCGGGTCTCACTGAAGCTTTCTTT. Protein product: CASSASGLTEAFF.

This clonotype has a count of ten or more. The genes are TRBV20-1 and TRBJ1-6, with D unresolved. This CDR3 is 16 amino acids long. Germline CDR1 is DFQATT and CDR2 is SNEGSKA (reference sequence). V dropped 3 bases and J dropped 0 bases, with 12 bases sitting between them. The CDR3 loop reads CSASSFPGSYNSPLHF. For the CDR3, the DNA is TGCAGTGCTAGCTCATTTCCCGGCTCCTATAATTCACCCCTCCACTTT.

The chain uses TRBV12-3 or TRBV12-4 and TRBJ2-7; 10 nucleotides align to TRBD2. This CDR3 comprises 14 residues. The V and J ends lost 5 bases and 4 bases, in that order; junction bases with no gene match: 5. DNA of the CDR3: TGTGCCAGCAGTCGTACTAGCGGGGATTACGAGCAGTACTTC. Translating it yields CASSRTSGDYEQYF.

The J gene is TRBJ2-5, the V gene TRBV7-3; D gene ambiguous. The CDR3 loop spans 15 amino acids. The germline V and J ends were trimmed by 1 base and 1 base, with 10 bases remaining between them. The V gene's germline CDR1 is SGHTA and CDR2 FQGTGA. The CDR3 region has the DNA TGTGCCAGCAGCTTAAGGGCTCGGACCCAAGAGACCCAGTACTTC. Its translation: CASSLRARTQETQYF.

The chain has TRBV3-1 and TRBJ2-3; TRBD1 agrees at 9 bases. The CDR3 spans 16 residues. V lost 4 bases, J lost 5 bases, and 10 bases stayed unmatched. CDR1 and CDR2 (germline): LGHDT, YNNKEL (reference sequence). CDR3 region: CASSPWGTGGGDTQYF. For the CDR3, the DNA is TGTGCCAGCAGCCCTTGGGGCACAGGGGGCGGAGATACGCAGTATTTT.

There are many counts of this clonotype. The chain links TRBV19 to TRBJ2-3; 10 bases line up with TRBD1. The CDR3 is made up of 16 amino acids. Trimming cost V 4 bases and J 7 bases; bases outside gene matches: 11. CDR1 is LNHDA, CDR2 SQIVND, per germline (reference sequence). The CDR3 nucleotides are TGTGCCAGTAGTACCCAGGACAGGGGGTTGGCTTATACGCAGTATTTT. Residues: CASSTQDRGLAYTQYF.

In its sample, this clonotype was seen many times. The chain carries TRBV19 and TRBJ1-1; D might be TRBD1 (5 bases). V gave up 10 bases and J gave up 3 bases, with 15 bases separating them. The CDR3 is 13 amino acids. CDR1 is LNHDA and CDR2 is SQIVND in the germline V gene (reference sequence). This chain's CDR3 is CATLKAGHTEAFF. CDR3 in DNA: TGTGCCACCCTCAAAGCAGGGCACACTGAAGCTTTCTTT.

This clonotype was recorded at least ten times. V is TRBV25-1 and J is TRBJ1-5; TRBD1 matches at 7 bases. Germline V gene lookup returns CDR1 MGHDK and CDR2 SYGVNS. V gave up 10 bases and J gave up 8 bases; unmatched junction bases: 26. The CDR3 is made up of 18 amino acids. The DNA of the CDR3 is TGTGCCACCAGGGGGACTACAGGGGCCGACGGAGGGGCCGAGCCCCAGCATTTT. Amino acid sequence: CATRGTTGADGGAEPQHF.

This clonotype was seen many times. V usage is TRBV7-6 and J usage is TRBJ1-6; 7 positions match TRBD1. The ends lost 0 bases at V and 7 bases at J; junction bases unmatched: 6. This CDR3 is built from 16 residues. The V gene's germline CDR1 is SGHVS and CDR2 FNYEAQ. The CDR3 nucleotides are TGTGCCAGCAGCTTAGCGACAGGGAACCCGAATTCACCCCTCCACTTT. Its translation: CASSLATGNPNSPLHF.